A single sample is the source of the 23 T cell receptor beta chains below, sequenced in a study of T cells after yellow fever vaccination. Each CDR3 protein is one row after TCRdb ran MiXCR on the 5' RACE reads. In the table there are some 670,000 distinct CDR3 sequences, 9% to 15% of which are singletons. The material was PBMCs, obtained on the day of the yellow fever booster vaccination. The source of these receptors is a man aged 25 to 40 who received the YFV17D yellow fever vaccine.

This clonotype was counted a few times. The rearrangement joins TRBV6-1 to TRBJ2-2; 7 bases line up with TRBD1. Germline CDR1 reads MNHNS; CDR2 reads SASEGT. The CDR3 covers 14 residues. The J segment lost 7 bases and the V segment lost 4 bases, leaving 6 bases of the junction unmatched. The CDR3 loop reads CASSVRPGGGELFF. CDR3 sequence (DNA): TGTGCCAGCAGTGTCAGGCCAGGGGGCGGGGAGCTGTTTTTT.

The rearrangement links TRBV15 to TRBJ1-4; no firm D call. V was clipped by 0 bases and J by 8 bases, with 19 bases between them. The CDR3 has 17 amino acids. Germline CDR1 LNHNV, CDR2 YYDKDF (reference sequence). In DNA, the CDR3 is TGTGCCACCAGCAGAGATAGTCACAGCAGCGGTTTCGAAAAACTGTTTTTT. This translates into CATSRDSHSSGFEKLFF. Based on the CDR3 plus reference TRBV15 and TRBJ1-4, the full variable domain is DAMVIQNPRYQVTQFGKPVTLSCSQTLNHNVMYWYQQKSSQAPKLLFHYYDKDFNNEADTPDNFQSRRPNTSFCFLDIRSPGLGDTAMYLCATSRDSHSSGFEKLFFGSGTQLSVL.

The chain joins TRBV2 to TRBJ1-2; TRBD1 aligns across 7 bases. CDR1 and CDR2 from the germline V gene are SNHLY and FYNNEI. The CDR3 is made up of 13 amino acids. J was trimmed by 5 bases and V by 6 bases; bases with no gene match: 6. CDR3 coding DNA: TGTGCCAGCAGCGGACAGGCGGCTTATGGCTACACCTTC. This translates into CASSGQAAYGYTF.

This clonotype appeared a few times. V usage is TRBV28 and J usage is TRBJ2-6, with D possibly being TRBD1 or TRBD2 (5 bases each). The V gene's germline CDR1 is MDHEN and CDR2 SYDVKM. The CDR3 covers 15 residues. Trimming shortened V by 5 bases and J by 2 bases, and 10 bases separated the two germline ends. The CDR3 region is CASSQGVAGANVLTF. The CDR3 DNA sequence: TGTGCCAGCAGTCAGGGAGTGGCTGGGGCCAACGTCCTGACTTTC.

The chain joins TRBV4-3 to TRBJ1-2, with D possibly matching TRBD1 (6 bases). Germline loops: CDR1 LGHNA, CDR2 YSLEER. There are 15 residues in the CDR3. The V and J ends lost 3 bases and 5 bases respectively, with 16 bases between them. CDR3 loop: CASSQGGMGAYGYTF. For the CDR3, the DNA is TGCGCCAGCAGCCAGGGGGGGATGGGGGCTTATGGCTACACCTTC.

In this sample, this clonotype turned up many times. Here the CDR3 DNA reads TGTGCCAGCAGCTTAGAATACTACACAGATACGCAGTATTTT. Protein: CASSLEYYTDTQYF. The chain joins TRBV7-2 to TRBJ2-3; D gene ambiguous. V was pared by 1 base and J by 2 bases, with 7 bases between. Germline CDR1 is SGHTA and CDR2 is FQGNSA. The CDR3 runs 14 residues.

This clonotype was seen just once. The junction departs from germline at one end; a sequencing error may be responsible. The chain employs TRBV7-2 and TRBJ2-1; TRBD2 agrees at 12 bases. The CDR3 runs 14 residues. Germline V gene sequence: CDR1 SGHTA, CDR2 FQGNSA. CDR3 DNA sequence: TGTGCCAGCAGCCCCGGGGGACTAGCGGGTTCGGCGATCTTC. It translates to CASSPGGLAGSAIF.

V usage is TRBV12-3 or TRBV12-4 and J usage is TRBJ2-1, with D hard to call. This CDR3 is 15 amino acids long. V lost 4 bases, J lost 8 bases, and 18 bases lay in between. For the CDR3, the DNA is TGTGCCAGCAGTTCGGTGACGCCTGTTGTACATGAGCAGTTCTTC. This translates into CASSSVTPVVHEQFF.

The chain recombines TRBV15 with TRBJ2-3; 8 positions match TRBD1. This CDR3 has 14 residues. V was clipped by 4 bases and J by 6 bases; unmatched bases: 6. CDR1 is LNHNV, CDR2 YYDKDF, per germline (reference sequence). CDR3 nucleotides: TGTGCCACCAGCATTTCGGACAGGGCTGATACGCAGTATTTT. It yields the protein CATSISDRADTQYF. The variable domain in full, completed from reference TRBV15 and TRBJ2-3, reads DAMVIQNPRYQVTQFGKPVTLSCSQTLNHNVMYWYQQKSSQAPKLLFHYYDKDFNNEADTPDNFQSRRPNTSFCFLDIRSPGLGDTAMYLCATSISDRADTQYFGPGTRLTVL.

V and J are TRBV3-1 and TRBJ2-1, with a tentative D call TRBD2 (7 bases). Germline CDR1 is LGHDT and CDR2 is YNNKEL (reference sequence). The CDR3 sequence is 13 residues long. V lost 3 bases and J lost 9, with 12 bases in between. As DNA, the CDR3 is TGTGCCAGCAGCCAGGGGAGGGGGGTTGAGCAGTTCTTC. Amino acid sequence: CASSQGRGVEQFF.

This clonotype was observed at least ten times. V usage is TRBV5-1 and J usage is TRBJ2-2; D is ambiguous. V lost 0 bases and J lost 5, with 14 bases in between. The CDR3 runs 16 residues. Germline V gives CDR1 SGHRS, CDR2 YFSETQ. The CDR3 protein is CASSLEVRDRTGELFF. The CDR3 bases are TGCGCCAGCAGCTTGGAGGTCAGAGACCGAACCGGGGAGCTGTTTTTT. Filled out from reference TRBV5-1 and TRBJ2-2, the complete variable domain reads KAGVTQTPRYLIKTRGQQVTLSCSPISGHRSVSWYQQTPGQGLQFLFEYFSETQRNKGNFPGRFSGRQFSNSRSEMNVSTLELGDSALYLCASSLEVRDRTGELFFGEGSRLTVL.

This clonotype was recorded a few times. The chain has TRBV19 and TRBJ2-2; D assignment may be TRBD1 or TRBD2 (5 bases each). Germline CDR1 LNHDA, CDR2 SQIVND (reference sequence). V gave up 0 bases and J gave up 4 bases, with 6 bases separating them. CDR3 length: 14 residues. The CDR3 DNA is TGTGCCAGTAGTATAGAGAGGGGCACCGGGGAGCTGTTTTTT. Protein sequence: CASSIERGTGELFF.

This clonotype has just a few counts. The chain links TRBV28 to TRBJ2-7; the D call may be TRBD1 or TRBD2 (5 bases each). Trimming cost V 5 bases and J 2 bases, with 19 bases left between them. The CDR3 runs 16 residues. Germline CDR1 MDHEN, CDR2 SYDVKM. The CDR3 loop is CASSGTPTRTTYEQYF. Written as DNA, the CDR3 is TGTGCCAGCAGTGGGACCCCAACTAGAACGACCTACGAGCAGTACTTC.

The CDR3 is CASSSRLAGVVNEQFF. The CDR3 nucleotides are TGTGCCAGCAGCTCCCGACTAGCGGGAGTGGTCAATGAGCAGTTCTTC. The chain is built from TRBV12-3 or TRBV12-4 and TRBJ2-1, with TRBD2 matching over 12 bases. Trimming cost V 6 bases and J 6 bases; bases outside gene matches: 9. The CDR3 runs to 16 residues.

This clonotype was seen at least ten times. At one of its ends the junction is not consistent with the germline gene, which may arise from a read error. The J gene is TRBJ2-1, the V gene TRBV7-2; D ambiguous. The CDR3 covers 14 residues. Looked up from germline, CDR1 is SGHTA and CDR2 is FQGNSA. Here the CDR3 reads CASSLADLYHEQFF. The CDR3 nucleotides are TGTGCCAGCAGCTTAGCGGACCTCTACCATGAGCAGTTCTTC.

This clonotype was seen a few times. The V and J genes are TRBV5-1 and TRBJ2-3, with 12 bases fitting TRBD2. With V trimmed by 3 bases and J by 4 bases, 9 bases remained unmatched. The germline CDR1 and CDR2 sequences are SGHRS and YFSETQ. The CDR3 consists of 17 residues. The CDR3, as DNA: TGCGCCAGCAGCTGGAACGACCTAGCGGGAGGGCCAGATACGCAGTATTTT. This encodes CASSWNDLAGGPDTQYF.

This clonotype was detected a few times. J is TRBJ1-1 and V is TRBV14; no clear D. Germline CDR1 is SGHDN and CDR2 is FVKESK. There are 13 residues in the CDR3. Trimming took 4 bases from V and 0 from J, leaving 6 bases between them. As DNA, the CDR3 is TGTGCCAGCAGCCGCGACCTGAACACTGAAGCTTTCTTT. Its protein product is CASSRDLNTEAFF. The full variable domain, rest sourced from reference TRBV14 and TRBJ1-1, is EAGVTQFPSHSVIEKGQTVTLRCDPISGHDNLYWYRRVMGKEIKFLLHFVKESKQDESGMPNNRFLAERTGGTYSTLKVQPAELEDSGVYFCASSRDLNTEAFFGQGTRLTVV.

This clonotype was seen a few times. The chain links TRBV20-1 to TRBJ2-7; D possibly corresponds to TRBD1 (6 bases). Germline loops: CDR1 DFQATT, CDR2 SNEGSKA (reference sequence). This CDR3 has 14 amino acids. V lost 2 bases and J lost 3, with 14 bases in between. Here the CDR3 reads CSARKTGVVYEQYF. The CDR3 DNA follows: TGCAGTGCTAGAAAGACAGGAGTCGTCTACGAGCAGTACTTC.

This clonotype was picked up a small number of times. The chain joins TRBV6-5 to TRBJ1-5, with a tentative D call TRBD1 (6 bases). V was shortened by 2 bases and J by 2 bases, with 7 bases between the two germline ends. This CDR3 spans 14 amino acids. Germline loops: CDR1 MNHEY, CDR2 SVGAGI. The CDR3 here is CASSYAGGNQPQHF. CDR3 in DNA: TGTGCCAGCAGTTACGCAGGGGGCAATCAGCCCCAGCATTTT.

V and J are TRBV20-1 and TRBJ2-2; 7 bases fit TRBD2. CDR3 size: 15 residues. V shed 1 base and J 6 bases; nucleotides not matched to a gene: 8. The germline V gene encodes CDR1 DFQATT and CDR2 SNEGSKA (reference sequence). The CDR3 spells CSARGEGSAAGELFF. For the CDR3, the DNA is TGCAGTGCTAGAGGGGAGGGTTCCGCGGCCGGGGAGCTGTTTTTT.

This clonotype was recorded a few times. CDR3 amino acids: CASSSSGGVTEAFF. The CDR3 DNA is TGCGCCAGCAGCAGCTCAGGGGGCGTCACTGAAGCTTTCTTT. This chain joins TRBV5-1 and TRBJ1-1; TRBD1 agrees at 8 bases. With V trimmed by 4 bases and J by 4 bases, 6 bases remained unmatched. The germline V gene has CDR1 SGHRS and CDR2 YFSETQ. The CDR3 extends over 14 amino acids.

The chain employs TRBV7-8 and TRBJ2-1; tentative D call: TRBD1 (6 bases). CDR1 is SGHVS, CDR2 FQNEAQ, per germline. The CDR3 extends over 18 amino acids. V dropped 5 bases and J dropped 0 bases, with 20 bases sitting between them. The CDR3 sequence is CASSDLRNRASSYNEQFF. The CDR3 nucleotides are TGTGCCAGCAGCGACCTCAGAAACAGGGCCTCCTCCTACAATGAGCAGTTCTTC.

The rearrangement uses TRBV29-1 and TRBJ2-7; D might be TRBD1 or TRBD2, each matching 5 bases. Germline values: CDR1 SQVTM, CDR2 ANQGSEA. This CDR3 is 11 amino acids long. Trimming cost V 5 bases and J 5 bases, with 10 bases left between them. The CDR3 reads CSVKGDHEQYF. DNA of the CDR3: TGCAGCGTTAAAGGGGACCACGAGCAGTACTTC.